Listed below are T cell receptor beta chains from one sample, sequenced in a study of cytomegalovirus exposure and HLA in healthy donors. Produced via immunoSEQ multiplex PCR; TCRdb's table is partial and in-frame only. The sample lists some 170,000 clones; roughly 80% were seen once. Sequencing was performed on PBMCs. The receptor source for this set is a man in his late teens or twenties in good health and CMV-seropositive. CDR3s include the opening cysteine and the closing phenylalanine or tryptophan. The D gene is left open where the match is weak. Size values are once, few and many counts, or a class for expanded clones, and some rows have none.

size,J,D,V,DNA,CDR3
.,TRBJ2-3,TRBD2,TRBV7-9,TGTGCCAGCAGCTCAGCTCTAGCGGGAGCAGATACGCAGTATTTT,CASSSALAGADTQYF
.,TRBJ2-3,TRBD2,TRBV27,TGTGCCAGCAGTCCAACCAGCGGGAGGGCCGAAGCTACAGATACGCAGTATTTT,CASSPTSGRAEATDTQYF
.,TRBJ2-7,.,TRBV5-6,TGTGCCAGCAGGTTCCGCGCCGGGACACCCGCCTACGAGCAGTACTTC,CASRFRAGTPAYEQYF
.,TRBJ2-2,.,TRBV5-1,TGCGCCAGCAGCTTGACAACCACCGGGGAGCTGTTTTTT,CASSLTTTGELFF
.,TRBJ2-5,.,TRBV5-4,TGTGCCAGCAGCTTGAAAGAAACTACGGAGACCCAGTACTTC,CASSLKETTETQYF
.,TRBJ1-1,.,TRBV27,TGTGCCAGCAGGACAGCAAGGCCCGGCCCTGAAGCTTTCTTT,CASRTARPGPEAFF
.,TRBJ2-1,.,TRBV11-2,TGTGCCAGCAGCTTAGATCTGGGGGGTGAGCAGTTCTTC,CASSLDLGGEQFF
.,TRBJ2-7,TRBD2,TRBV5-4,TGTGCCAGCAGCCCGGGGCCCCCCGGGACTAGCGTCTCCTACGAGCAGTACTTC,CASSPGPPGTSVSYEQYF
.,TRBJ1-1,.,TRBV20-1,TGCAGTGCTTGGACGGGAAAAGCTTTCTTT,CSAWTGKAFF
.,TRBJ1-2,.,TRBV4-1,TGCGCCAGCAGCCAAGTGTTTTCGGGGATGGTGGGCTACACCTTC,CASSQVFSGMVGYTF
.,TRBJ2-3,.,TRBV28,TGTGCCACAATCGGGGGTACGCAGTATTTT,CATIGGTQYF
few,TRBJ2-2,.,TRBV7-8,TGTGCCAGCAGCTTAGTGTGGGGGGGCGTCGACACCGGGGAGCTGTTTTTT,CASSLVWGGVDTGELFF
.,TRBJ1-1,.,TRBV19,TGTGCCAGTAGTATTAGGAACACTGAAGCTTTCTTT,CASSIRNTEAFF
.,TRBJ1-1,.,TRBV7-6,TGTGCCAGCAGTCAGGGTAAAACTGAAGCTTTCTTT,CASSQGKTEAFF
.,TRBJ1-4,TRBD1,TRBV5-4,TGTGCCAGCAGCATTAACAGGGGTGACGAAAAACTGTTTTTT,CASSINRGDEKLFF
.,TRBJ1-4,TRBD1,TRBV7-9,TGTGCCAGCAGCCCGCCGAACCGAGACAGGGGGCACGAAAAACTGTTTTTT,CASSPPNRDRGHEKLFF
.,TRBJ2-6,.,TRBV28,TGTGCCAGCACCCTCAGGGGCAAGGGGGCCAACGTCCTGACTTTC,CASTLRGKGANVLTF
.,TRBJ2-7,.,TRBV27,TGTGCCAGCAGGGGGGCCACCTACGAGCAGTACTTC,CASRGATYEQYF
.,TRBJ2-1,.,TRBV7-6,TGTGCCGTAACAGTCGCCTACAATGAGCAGTTCTTC,CAVTVAYNEQFF
.,TRBJ1-6,TRBD1,TRBV19,TGTGCCAGTAGTGCAGGGGGTAATTCACCCCTCCACTTT,CASSAGGNSPLHF
.,TRBJ2-7,TRBD1,TRBV4-1,TGCGCCAGCCCCCCCCGCCGGGACAGTGGCCCTGAGGCGTACTTC,CASPPRRDSGPEAYF
.,TRBJ1-2,TRBD1,TRBV27,TGTGCCAGCAGGTACCCTGACAGGGATGGTACCTATGGCTACACCTTC,CASRYPDRDGTYGYTF
.,TRBJ2-1,TRBD2,TRBV28,TGTGCCAGCAGTAAACCGATGACTAGCGGGAGTGATAATGAGCAGTTCTTC,CASSKPMTSGSDNEQFF
.,TRBJ2-7,.,TRBV18,TGTGCCAGCTCACCACCAGGCGGGGGCGGCTACGAGCAGTACTTC,CASSPPGGGGYEQYF
.,TRBJ1-1,.,TRBV4-3,TGCGCCAGCAGCCAAGAAGCCCTGAACACTGAAGCTTTCTTT,CASSQEALNTEAFF